The 26 T cell receptor beta chains below come from one sample, sequenced in a study of CD8+CD57+ T cells in acquired aplastic anemia. Genomic DNA served as template for TCR beta VDJ and CDR3 profiling. In TCRdb, the reads were re-called with MiXCR into one record per CDR3 protein. The data show 150,000 to 200,000 distinct CDR3 sequences, 55% to 80% seen once. The sequenced sample consisted of sorted CD4+, CD8+, or CD8+CD57+ T cells (not recorded which) from PBMCs. Receptor source: a human donor in good health.

In the case of this clonotype: The conserved final phenylalanine or tryptophan is absent from the CDR3, which likely points to a read error. The DNA is left out, because the CDR3 cannot be placed on it with certainty; the CDR3 is given as TCRdb lists it. The rearrangement joins TRBV2 to TRBJ2-7; the table's D call, TRBD1, was not checked against the DNA. The CDR3 sequence runs 13 residues, both termini included. Germline assignment: CDR1 SNHLY and CDR2 FYNNEI. CDR3 protein: CASSAAPGDPWGI.

Of note for this clonotype: Relative to the germline gene, one junction end is altered; a read error may explain this. The rearrangement uses TRBV20-1 and TRBJ2-7, with 7 nucleotides matching TRBD2. From germline, CDR1 is DFQATT and CDR2 SNEGSKA (reference sequence). The length of the CDR3 is 14 residues. As DNA, the CDR3 is TGCAGTGCTGGCCTAACTAGCGTTCACCACGACCAGTACTTC. Translation gives CSAGLTSVHHDQYF.

This rearrangement joins TRBV6-2 or TRBV6-3 to TRBJ2-2; 12 positions agree with TRBD2. J gave up 7 bases and V 7 bases, and 16 bases lay outside the gene matches. CDR1 is MNHEY and CDR2 is SVGEGT in the germline V gene. The CDR3 has 18 amino acids. The CDR3 bases are TGTGCCAGCACGACGGGGCTAGCGGGAGGGCCTGACGGCGGGGAGCTGTTTTTT. It translates to CASTTGLAGGPDGGELFF.

This clonotype was found many times. V usage is TRBV5-8 and J usage is TRBJ2-3, with D uncertain. V was cut by 3 bases and J by 1 base, with 12 bases left in between. The CDR3 extends over 15 amino acids. Germline-derived CDR1 and CDR2 are SGHTS and YDEGEE. In DNA, the CDR3 is TGTGCCAGCAGCTGGAGCGAGCCTGGCACAGATACGCAGTATTTT. It is translated as CASSWSEPGTDTQYF. The variable domain in full, completed from reference TRBV5-8 and TRBJ2-3, reads EAGVTQSPTHLIKTRGQQATLRCSPISGHTSVYWYQQALGLGLQFLLWYDEGEERNRGNFPPRFSGRQFPNYSSELNVNALELEDSALYLCASSWSEPGTDTQYFGPGTRLTVL.

The rearrangement links TRBV5-1 to TRBJ1-2; D is undetermined. Germline CDR1 SGHRS, CDR2 YFSETQ. The CDR3 extends over 13 amino acids. V gave up 0 bases and J gave up 8 bases, with 11 bases separating them. Written as DNA, the CDR3 is TGCGCCAGCAGCTTGGAGCGGGATTGGGGCTACACCTTC. Translation gives CASSLERDWGYTF.

The V gene is TRBV29-1, the J gene TRBJ1-1; D gene unclear. The germline CDR1 and CDR2 sequences are SQVTM and ANQGSEA. Trimming shortened V by 4 bases and J by 6 bases, and 15 bases separated the two germline ends. The CDR3 extends over 13 amino acids. The chain's CDR3 is CSVAREAEAEAFF. CDR3 bases: TGCAGCGTTGCGAGGGAGGCGGAGGCTGAAGCTTTCTTT.

This clonotype occurred many times. The chain joins TRBV12-3 or TRBV12-4 to TRBJ2-1; a possible D gene is TRBD2 (5 bases). The CDR3 is 12 amino acids. Trimming took 4 bases from V and 9 from J, leaving 10 bases between them. The CDR3 protein is CASSWELGEQFF. As DNA, the CDR3 is TGTGCCAGCAGTTGGGAGTTGGGTGAGCAGTTCTTC.

Here the CDR3 DNA reads TGCAGCGTTGGAAGGCAGCTGAACACTGAAGCTTTCTTT. The encoded protein is CSVGRQLNTEAFF. The genes are TRBV29-1 and TRBJ1-1; D is ambiguous. V gave up 4 bases and J gave up 0 bases, with 9 bases separating them. The CDR3 is made up of 13 amino acids. The V gene's germline CDR1 is SQVTM and CDR2 ANQGSEA. The whole variable domain, filled in from reference TRBV29-1 and TRBJ1-1, reads SAVISQKPSRDICQRGTSLTIQCQVDSQVTMMFWYRQQPGQSLTLIATANQGSEATYESGFVIDKFPISRPNLTFSTLTVSNMSPEDSSIYLCSVGRQLNTEAFFGQGTRLTVV.

Many counts were recorded for this clonotype. The genes are TRBV2 and TRBJ2-1; 11 bases match TRBD2. The CDR3 is 18 residues long. The V segment lost 5 bases and the J segment 7 bases; nucleotides outside the gene matches: 16. CDR1 is SNHLY and CDR2 is FYNNEI in the germline V gene. DNA of the CDR3: TGTGCCAGCAGTAGGTGGGATAGCGGGAGGGCCAAGTATAATGAGCAGTTCTTC. It specifies CASSRWDSGRAKYNEQFF.

The rearrangement links TRBV24-1 to TRBJ2-2; TRBD1 matches at 8 bases. This CDR3 is built from 16 residues. CDR1 and CDR2 (germline): KGHDR, SFDVKD. Losses at the gene ends were 4 bases for V and 6 bases for J; bases not matched to a gene: 9. The CDR3 loop is CATSETGQGLSGELFF. The CDR3 DNA follows: TGTGCCACCAGTGAAACCGGACAGGGACTTTCCGGGGAGCTGTTTTTT.

This clonotype appeared many times. V usage is TRBV19 and J usage is TRBJ2-7; 12 bases map to TRBD1. The CDR3 sequence is 15 residues long. Per the germline V gene, CDR1 is LNHDA and CDR2 is SQIVND (reference sequence). After removal of 5 bases from V and 6 bases from J, the junction contained 8 bases not matched to a gene. The DNA of the CDR3 is TGTGCCAGTAGTCCAGGGACAGGGGGCTTGCGCGAGCAGTACTTC. The encoded protein is CASSPGTGGLREQYF. The complete variable domain, with remaining parts taken from reference TRBV19 and TRBJ2-7, reads DGGITQSPKYLFRKEGQNVTLSCEQNLNHDAMYWYRQDPGQGLRLIYYSQIVNDFQKGDIAEGYSVSREKKESFPLTVTSAQKNPTAFYLCASSPGTGGLREQYFGPGTRLTVT.

The chain recombines TRBV19 with TRBJ1-1; D remains ambiguous. Germline loops: CDR1 LNHDA, CDR2 SQIVND (reference sequence). The V and J ends lost 5 bases and 9 bases respectively, with 16 bases between them. CDR3 length: 13 amino acids. DNA for the CDR3: TGTGCCAGTAGTCCCGATAGCCTCACCAAAGCTTTCTTT. Translated: CASSPDSLTKAFF.

The table lists this clonotype with many counts. The V gene is TRBV4-1, the J gene TRBJ1-4; 7 bases map to TRBD1. The germline CDR1 and CDR2 sequences are MGHRA and YSYEKL. J was trimmed by 6 bases and V by 0 bases; bases with no gene match: 1. The CDR3 has 14 residues. The CDR3 sequence: CASSQDDRDEKLFF. The DNA for the CDR3 is TGCGCCAGCAGCCAAGACGACAGGGATGAAAAACTGTTTTTT.

The rearrangement uses TRBV2 and TRBJ2-2; 13 bases agree with TRBD2. The CDR3 extends over 17 amino acids. Germline V gene data show CDR1 as SNHLY and CDR2 as FYNNEI. The J segment lost 6 bases and the V segment lost 9 bases, leaving 13 bases of the junction unmatched. CDR3 nucleotide sequence: TGTGCCAGTAGGCCCCCCGGACTAGCGGGAGACGCCGGGGAGCTGTTTTTT. Its protein is CASRPPGLAGDAGELFF.

The chain is built from TRBV10-3 and TRBJ2-7; D is undetermined. The V and J ends lost 11 bases and 0 bases respectively, with 17 bases between them. The CDR3 has 14 amino acids. Germline values: CDR1 ENHRY, CDR2 SYGVKD. CDR3 nucleotides: TGTGCCTCACACCGCGCAGGAAGCTCCTACGAGCAGTACTTC. Translation gives CASHRAGSSYEQYF.

This clonotype was picked up a small number of times. This chain joins TRBV29-1 and TRBJ2-5; 10 bases line up with TRBD2. The CDR3 consists of 15 residues. From germline, CDR1 is SQVTM and CDR2 ANQGSEA. V lost 6 bases, J lost 4 bases, and 11 bases stayed unmatched. CDR3 sequence (DNA): TGCAGCGTACTACTATTAGCGGGAGGAGGAGAGACCCAGTACTTC. Translation: CSVLLLAGGGETQYF.

The chain is built from TRBV7-9 and TRBJ2-4; 9 bases align to TRBD1. The ends lost 2 bases at V and 7 bases at J; junction bases unmatched: 3. The germline V gene has CDR1 SEHNR and CDR2 FQNEAQ (reference sequence). There are 14 residues in the CDR3. DNA for the CDR3: TGTGCCAGCAGCTTAAGGGGACAGGGCAACATTCAGTACTTC. Residues: CASSLRGQGNIQYF.

In this sample, this clonotype turned up a few times. This rearrangement joins TRBV7-3 to TRBJ2-1; 7 nucleotides match TRBD1. In germline, CDR1 is SGHTA, CDR2 FQGTGA. The trim removed 3 bases at V and 5 bases at J, leaving 13 bases unmatched. The CDR3 contains 17 residues. CDR3 DNA: TGTGCCAGCAGCTTGGTCCAGGGGGTCGGTGGGAACAATGAGCAGTTCTTC. It translates to CASSLVQGVGGNNEQFF.

The CDR3 nucleotides are TGTGCCAGCAGCGCCGTGGGGACCGACTCCTACGAGCAGTACTTC. Protein sequence: CASSAVGTDSYEQYF. The V call is TRBV9, the J call TRBJ2-7; D is perhaps TRBD1 or TRBD2 (5 bases each). Per germline, CDR1 SGDLS and CDR2 YYNGEE. V gave up 3 bases and J gave up 0 bases, with 13 bases separating them. There are 15 residues in the CDR3.

This clonotype occurred a few times. The chain is built from TRBV2 and TRBJ1-3; 9 bases fit TRBD1. CDR3 length: 14 amino acids. Unmatched junction bases numbered 4, after V lost 6 bases and J lost 4 bases. CDR1 is SNHLY and CDR2 is FYNNEI in the germline V gene. The CDR3 DNA follows: TGTGCCAGCAGGGACGGGACAGGGGGAAACACCATATATTTT. This encodes CASRDGTGGNTIYF.

The chain links TRBV7-2 to TRBJ2-1; D ambiguous. Between the trimmed V and J ends, which lost 4 bases and 11 bases, there was a span of 15 bases. The CDR3 runs 13 residues. The germline V gene encodes CDR1 SGHTA and CDR2 FQGNSA. The CDR3, as DNA: TGTGCCAGCAGCTCCCTAGGGCCGGAAAAGCAGTTCTTC. Translated: CASSSLGPEKQFF.

The chain uses TRBV7-9 and TRBJ1-1; no clear D gene. Trimming removed 4 bases at V and 9 bases at J, with 18 bases between. The CDR3 has 14 residues. Germline lookup yields CDR1 SEHNR and CDR2 FQNEAQ (reference sequence). CDR3 nucleotides: TGTGCCAGCAGCTCGGCTAGCCCTAACACACAAGCTTTCTTT. As protein: CASSSASPNTQAFF.

The genes are TRBV7-9 and TRBJ2-7; 7 bases fit TRBD2. V shed 5 bases, J shed 5 bases, and the junction held 12 bases outside the gene matches. The CDR3 consists of 15 residues. CDR1 is SEHNR, CDR2 FQNEAQ, per germline (reference sequence). CDR3 region: CASSPGLERVDEQYF. For the CDR3, the DNA is TGTGCCAGCAGCCCCGGACTAGAACGGGTGGACGAGCAGTACTTC.

In its sample, this clonotype was seen once. The chain joins TRBV10-3 to TRBJ2-5, with unresolved D. The CDR3 sequence is 12 residues long. V lost 11 bases and J lost 0, with 10 bases in between. Germline lookup yields CDR1 ENHRY and CDR2 SYGVKD. The CDR3 nucleotides read TGTGCCGTCGGACGGAACCAAGAGACCCAGTACTTC. Translating it yields CAVGRNQETQYF.

This clonotype was counted ten times or more. The V call is TRBV7-3, the J call TRBJ2-1; 10 bases agree with TRBD2. This CDR3 region has 16 residues. Germline loops: CDR1 SGHTA, CDR2 FQGTGA. V was pared by 1 base and J by 6 bases, with 6 bases of the junction left unmatched. CDR3 residues: CASSLMPSGSVNEQFF. In DNA form, the CDR3 reads TGTGCCAGCAGCTTAATGCCTAGCGGGAGCGTCAATGAGCAGTTCTTC.

V usage is TRBV20-1 and J usage is TRBJ2-7, with a tentative D call TRBD2 (6 bases). The CDR3 length is 14 residues. From germline, CDR1 is DFQATT and CDR2 SNEGSKA (reference sequence). V lost 3 bases and J lost 0, with 12 bases in between. CDR3 DNA: TGCAGTGCTAGGAGCGGGCCCAGCTCCTACGAGCAGTACTTC. Protein: CSARSGPSSYEQYF.